A selection of T cell receptor beta chains follows, all from one sample in a study of blood T cell repertoires in COVID-19. The assay was immunoSEQ multiplex PCR, and TCRdb's table has in-frame clones only and misses some. The table has tens of thousands of clones, 75% to 90% seen once. Sequenced material: peripheral blood. All receptors come from a middle-aged man with active or convalescent COVID-19. The CDR3 runs from the conserved cysteine through the conserved F or W. The D gene is left open where the match is weak. Size is stated for part of the rows, as once, few or many counts, or as a class when the clone is expanded.

j_call,v_call,clone_size,d_call,cdr3_aa,cdr3_nt
TRBJ1-3,TRBV5-1,.,TRBD1,CASSLHPRAGQAGNTIYF,TGCGCCAGCAGCTTGCACCCTCGGGCGGGACAGGCTGGAAACACCATATATTTT
TRBJ2-2,TRBV3-1/TRBV3-2,.,.,CASSQDYGTGELFF,TGTGCCAGCAGCCAAGATTACGGGACCGGGGAGCTGTTTTTT
TRBJ2-7,TRBV7-6,.,.,CASTSGRYRLPYEQYF,TGTGCCAGCACCTCAGGAAGATACAGGCTCCCTTACGAGCAGTACTTC
TRBJ1-5,TRBV5-1,.,TRBD1,CASSLGTGLSNQPQHF,TGCGCCAGCAGCTTGGGGACAGGTCTATCCAATCAGCCCCAGCATTTT
TRBJ1-2,TRBV5-8,.,.,CASSPTRTARYGYTF,TGTGCCAGCAGCCCCACCCGGACAGCGAGATATGGCTACACCTTC
TRBJ2-3,TRBV28,.,.,CASSLASLAATRSTDTQYF,TGTGCCAGCAGTTTAGCTTCCTTAGCGGCTACACGTAGCACAGATACGCAGTATTTT
TRBJ1-4,TRBV6-1,.,TRBD1,CASSEVGTGDEKLFF,TGTGCCAGCAGCGAAGTCGGGACAGGGGATGAAAAACTGTTTTTT
TRBJ1-5,TRBV6-1,.,TRBD1,CASSEPGQSNQPQHF,TGTGCCAGCAGTGAACCGGGACAGTCCAATCAGCCCCAGCATTTT
TRBJ2-2,TRBV9,.,.,CASSVGYAASGELFF,TGTGCCAGCAGCGTAGGATACGCGGCGTCCGGGGAGCTGTTTTTT
TRBJ2-7,TRBV10-3,.,.,CAISEDTADSSYEQYF,TGTGCCATCAGTGAGGATACAGCGGACAGCTCCTACGAGCAGTACTTC
TRBJ2-2,TRBV6-5,.,.,CAGGARTGYTGELFF,TGTGCCGGAGGGGCCCGTACCGGTTACACCGGGGAGCTGTTTTTT
TRBJ2-7,TRBV6-1,few,.,CASSDQGGLSYEQYF,TGTGCCAGCAGTGATCAGGGGGGCCTCTCCTACGAGCAGTACTTC
TRBJ1-1,TRBV9,.,TRBD1,CASSARAETGSTEAFF,TGTGCCAGCAGCGCTAGGGCCGAGACAGGGAGCACTGAAGCTTTCTTT
TRBJ2-7,TRBV5-1,.,.,CASSTDSSEEYF,TGCGCCAGCAGCACGGACAGCTCCGAGGAGTACTTC
TRBJ1-5,TRBV30,.,TRBD1,CACGTGGRQPQHF,TGTGCCTGCGGGACAGGGGGCCGTCAGCCCCAGCATTTT
TRBJ1-1,TRBV19,.,.,CASRPGQLTEAFF,TGTGCCAGTAGACCAGGACAGCTCACTGAAGCTTTCTTT
TRBJ1-6,TRBV19,few,TRBD1,CASSSRTGPLNSLHF,TGTGCCAGTAGTTCGCGGACAGGGCCCCTGAATTCTCTCCACTTT
TRBJ2-2,TRBV29-1,.,.,CSVVLNRKNANTGELFF,TGCAGCGTTGTTCTCAACAGGAAAAACGCGAACACCGGGGAGCTGTTTTTT
TRBJ2-7,TRBV19,.,TRBD1,CASKGRDSSYEQYF,TGTGCCAGTAAAGGCCGGGACAGTTCCTACGAGCAGTACTTC
TRBJ2-5,TRBV4-1,.,TRBD2,CASSQGWTSGLQETQYF,TGCGCCAGCAGCCAAGGGTGGACTAGCGGGCTGCAAGAGACCCAGTACTTC
TRBJ2-2,TRBV2,.,.,CASRAVNTNTGELFF,TGTGCCAGCCGAGCGGTTAATACGAACACCGGGGAGCTGTTTTTT
TRBJ2-2,TRBV9,.,TRBD1,CASSVAVGGWGQPTGELFF,TGTGCCAGCAGCGTAGCGGTAGGGGGATGGGGACAGCCCACCGGGGAGCTGTTTTTT
TRBJ2-1,TRBV7-8,.,TRBD2,CASSLATVAGDHEQFF,TGTGCCAGCAGCTTAGCGACGGTAGCGGGAGACCATGAGCAGTTCTTC
TRBJ2-3,TRBV5-4,.,TRBD2,CASSLTTMRGGADTQYF,TGTGCCAGCAGCTTAACCACTATGCGGGGGGGGGCAGATACGCAGTATTTT
TRBJ1-6,TRBV12-3/TRBV12-4,few,.,CASSLGGNSPLHF,TGTGCCAGCAGTTTAGGCGGCAATTCACCCCTCCACTTT
TRBJ2-5,TRBV11-2,once,.,CASSPTTTRIETQYF,TGTGCCAGCAGCCCCACTACTACGAGGATAGAGACCCAGTACTTC
TRBJ2-3,TRBV5-4,.,TRBD2,CASSPERGVTDTQYF,TGTGCCAGCAGCCCGGAACGGGGGGTGACAGATACGCAGTATTTT
TRBJ1-1,TRBV24-1,.,.,CATRGRATEAFF,TGTGCCACCCGCGGCAGGGCCACTGAAGCTTTCTTT
TRBJ2-1,TRBV2,.,TRBD2,CASNPSGLATYNEQFF,TGTGCCAGCAACCCCTCGGGACTAGCGACCTACAATGAGCAGTTCTTC
TRBJ1-6,TRBV19,.,TRBD1,CASSMDRGPLHF,TGTGCCAGTAGTATGGACAGGGGTCCCCTCCACTTT
TRBJ1-4,TRBV18,.,TRBD1,CASSPGDRNEKLFF,TGCGCCAGCTCACCCGGGGACAGAAATGAAAAACTGTTTTTT
TRBJ2-1,TRBV28,.,TRBD2,CASSFISGVQGEQFF,TGTGCCAGCAGTTTTATTAGCGGGGTGCAAGGTGAGCAGTTCTTC
TRBJ2-3,TRBV3-1/TRBV3-2,.,.,CASSPGTRGTDTQYF,TGTGCCAGCAGCCCGGGGACTCGGGGCACAGATACGCAGTATTTT
TRBJ2-3,TRBV4-1,.,.,CASSLGLARGTDTQYF,TGCGCCAGCAGCCTAGGACTGGCGAGGGGCACAGATACGCAGTATTTT
TRBJ2-3,TRBV7-2,.,TRBD2,CASSATSGISTDTQYF,TGTGCCAGCAGCGCGACTAGCGGGATTAGCACAGATACGCAGTATTTT
TRBJ1-5,TRBV12-5,.,TRBD1,CASGLGQGRVNQPQHF,TGTGCTAGTGGTTTGGGACAGGGTCGGGTCAATCAGCCCCAGCATTTT
TRBJ1-5,TRBV29-1,few,.,CSALEGISNQPQHF,TGCAGCGCCCTGGAGGGGATTAGCAATCAGCCCCAGCATTTT
TRBJ1-5,TRBV2,.,TRBD1,CASIWDRGRQPQHF,TGTGCCAGCATCTGGGACAGGGGACGTCAGCCCCAGCATTTT
TRBJ1-2,TRBV18,.,.,CASSPPLFYGYTF,TGTGCCAGCTCACCACCCCTTTTCTATGGCTACACCTTC
TRBJ2-3,TRBV18,.,TRBD1,CASSPRAFPGQGADTQYF,TGTGCCAGCTCACCCAGAGCTTTTCCGGGACAGGGTGCAGATACGCAGTATTTT
TRBJ2-7,TRBV10-2,.,TRBD1,CASRDRTSEQYF,TGCGCTAGCCGGGACAGGACGTCCGAGCAGTACTTC
TRBJ2-2,TRBV11-2,.,TRBD2,CASSQNGGSTGELFF,TGTGCCAGCAGCCAAAACGGGGGGTCCACCGGGGAGCTGTTTTTT
TRBJ2-7,TRBV5-4,.,.,CASSPPGGRTYEQYF,TGTGCCAGCAGCCCCCCCGGGGGACGGACCTACGAGCAGTACTTC
TRBJ2-5,TRBV6-5,.,.,CASSYSRVQETQYF,TGTGCCAGCAGTTACTCGCGGGTGCAAGAGACCCAGTACTTC
TRBJ2-6,TRBV5-4,.,TRBD2,CASSPQLAGGSSGANVLTF,TGTGCCAGCAGCCCCCAACTAGCGGGGGGGAGCTCTGGGGCCAACGTCCTGACTTTC
TRBJ2-7,TRBV29-1,.,TRBD2,CSVLIAGGGEQYF,TGCAGCGTTTTAATTGCGGGAGGGGGCGAGCAGTACTTC